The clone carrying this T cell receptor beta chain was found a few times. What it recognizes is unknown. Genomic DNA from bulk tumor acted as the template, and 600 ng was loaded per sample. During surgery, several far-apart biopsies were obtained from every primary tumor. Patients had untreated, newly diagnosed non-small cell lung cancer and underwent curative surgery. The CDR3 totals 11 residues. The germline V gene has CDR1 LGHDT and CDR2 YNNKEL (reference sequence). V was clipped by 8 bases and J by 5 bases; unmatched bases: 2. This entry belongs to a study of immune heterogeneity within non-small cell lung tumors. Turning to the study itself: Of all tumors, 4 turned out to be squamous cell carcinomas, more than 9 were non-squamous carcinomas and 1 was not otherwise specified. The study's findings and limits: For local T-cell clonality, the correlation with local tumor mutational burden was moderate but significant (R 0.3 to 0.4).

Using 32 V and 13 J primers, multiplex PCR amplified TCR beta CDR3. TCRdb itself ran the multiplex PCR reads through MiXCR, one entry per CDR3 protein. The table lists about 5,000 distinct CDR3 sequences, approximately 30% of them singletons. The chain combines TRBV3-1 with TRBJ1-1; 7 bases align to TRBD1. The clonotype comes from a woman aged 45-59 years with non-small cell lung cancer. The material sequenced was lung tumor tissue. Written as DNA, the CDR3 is TGTGCCAGCGCAGGGGGGACTGAAGCTTTCTTT. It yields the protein CASAGGTEAFF.